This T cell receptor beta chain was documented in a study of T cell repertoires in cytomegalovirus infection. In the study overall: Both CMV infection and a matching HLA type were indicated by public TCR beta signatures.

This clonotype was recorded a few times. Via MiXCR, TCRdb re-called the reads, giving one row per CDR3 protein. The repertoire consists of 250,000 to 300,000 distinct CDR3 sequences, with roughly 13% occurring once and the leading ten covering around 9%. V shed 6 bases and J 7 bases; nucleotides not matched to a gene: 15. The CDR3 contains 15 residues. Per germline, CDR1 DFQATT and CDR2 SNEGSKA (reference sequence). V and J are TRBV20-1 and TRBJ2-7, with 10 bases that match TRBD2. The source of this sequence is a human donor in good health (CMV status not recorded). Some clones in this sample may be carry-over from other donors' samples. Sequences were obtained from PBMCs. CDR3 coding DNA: TGCAGTGCCCCTAGGGGGAATAGCGGGAGGATTGAGCAGTACTTC. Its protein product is CSAPRGNSGRIEQYF.